This TCR beta chain was recorded in a study of blood T cell repertoires in COVID-19. In this sample, this clone turned up a few times. CDR1 is DFQATT and CDR2 is SNEGSKA in the germline V gene (reference sequence). This CDR3 spans 11 amino acids. V was pared by 3 bases and J by 6 bases, with 2 bases of the junction left unmatched. Clones were sequenced by immunoSEQ multiplex PCR, and TCRdb holds only the in-frame ones, with some missing. The repertoire consists of approximately 170,000 clones, with around 85% occurring once and the leading ten covering roughly 3.2%. The sample consisted of PBMCs or T cells enriched from blood (not recorded which). This TCR was sampled from a woman under 40 who had recovered from COVID-19. The chain employs TRBV20-1 and TRBJ2-7; TRBD1 matches 7 bases. The CDR3 coding sequence is TGCAGTGCTAGGTCAGGGGGCGAGCAGTACTTC. Translation: CSARSGGEQYF.